The next 32 T cell receptor beta chains were all read from a single sample in a study of blood T cells in healthy people across ages. Using a J-beta primer mix together with a sample-barcoded 5' primer, a second PCR was run for about 7 to 12 cycles. Each CDR3 protein gets one entry after TCRdb re-called the 5' RACE reads with MiXCR. The table records 700,000 to 800,000 distinct CDR3 sequences, approximately 39% of them present only once. Material for sequencing was blood. The receptors here all came from an older woman in good health.

Worth noting for this clonotype: At one end, the junction sequence differs from germline, possibly due to a read error. As DNA, the CDR3 is TGCAGTACTAGAGACCCGACAGGGGAGGGAGAGACCCAGTACTTC. Its protein product is CSTRDPTGEGETQYF. The chain couples TRBV20-1 to TRBJ2-5; tentatively, D is TRBD1 (8 bases). Looked up from germline, CDR1 is DFQATT and CDR2 is SNEGSKA (reference sequence). CDR3 size: 15 residues.

Only a few counts were recorded for this clonotype. The CDR3 region is CASSENRNEQFF. DNA of the CDR3: TGCGCCAGCAGTGAGAATAGGAATGAGCAGTTCTTC. The rearrangement joins TRBV10-1 to TRBJ2-1; no clear D gene. This CDR3 comprises 12 residues. CDR1 WNHNN and CDR2 SYGVQD come from the germline V gene (reference sequence). The V end lost 2 bases, the J end lost 7 bases, and 6 bases lay between the germline ends.

This chain links TRBV5-1 with TRBJ1-1; tentative D call: TRBD1 (6 bases). Trimming took off 4 bases at V and 5 bases at J, with 15 bases between the two ends. This CDR3 region has 14 residues. Germline values: CDR1 SGHRS, CDR2 YFSETQ. The CDR3 bases are TGCGCCAGCAGCGAGGACAGTAGGGGAACTGAAGCTTTCTTT. Residues: CASSEDSRGTEAFF.

This clonotype was observed a handful of times. The chain has TRBV3-1 and TRBJ2-5; D gene unclear. Trimming took off 2 bases at V and 5 bases at J, with 6 bases between the two ends. This CDR3 contains 12 residues. CDR1 and CDR2 (germline): LGHDT, YNNKEL (reference sequence). Here the CDR3 reads CASSQTWETQYF. In nucleotides, the CDR3 is TGTGCCAGCAGCCAAACCTGGGAGACCCAGTACTTC.

Comments on this clonotype: An end of the junction differs from the germline gene, which may be a read error. This chain uses TRBV4-3 with TRBJ2-5; 9 nucleotides agree with TRBD1. From germline, CDR1 is LGHNA and CDR2 YSLEER. This CDR3 is 17 amino acids long. The CDR3 sequence is CACSLEPPGQGGETQYF. The CDR3 DNA is TGCGCCTGCAGCCTAGAGCCCCCGGGACAGGGAGGAGAGACCCAGTACTTC.

The chain couples TRBV5-5 to TRBJ2-3, with D perhaps matching TRBD1 (5 bases). This CDR3 comprises 16 residues. V gave up 0 bases and J gave up 0 bases, with 11 bases separating them. Germline V gene data show CDR1 as SGHKS and CDR2 as YYEKEE (reference sequence). DNA for the CDR3: TGTGCCAGCAGCTTGGGCAGGGCTTATAGCACAGATACGCAGTATTTT. It encodes CASSLGRAYSTDTQYF.

The count of this clonotype is one. This chain joins TRBV7-2 and TRBJ2-5, with TRBD2 matching over 10 bases. Per the germline V gene, CDR1 is SGHTA and CDR2 is FQGNSA. The CDR3 sequence is 16 residues long. V trimming: 4 bases; J trimming: 5 bases; junction bases outside the gene matches: 10. Here the CDR3 reads CASSSTGLAEQETQYF. CDR3 coding DNA: TGTGCCAGCAGCTCAACTGGACTAGCGGAACAGGAGACCCAGTACTTC.

A note on this clonotype: The junction shows a germline mismatch at one end, possibly a read error. The gene calls are TRBV3-1 and TRBJ2-7; D tentatively reads TRBD1 or TRBD2 (6 bases each). The J call is uncertain, as TRBJ2-5 better fits the DNA end. The V gene's germline CDR1 is LGHDT and CDR2 YNNKEL (reference sequence). The CDR3 covers 15 residues. The CDR3 DNA reads TGTGCCAGTAGCCAAGGTGTGGGGGGCAGGGAGACCCAGTACTTC. It is translated as CASSQGVGGRETQYF.

This chain uses TRBV28 with TRBJ2-5; D not resolved. Deletions cut 5 bases from V and 3 bases from J, with 7 bases between. The CDR3 length is 12 residues. Per the germline V gene, CDR1 is MDHEN and CDR2 is SYDVKM. In DNA, the CDR3 is TGTGCCAGCAGTGTACTAAAAGAGACCCAGTACTTC. It is translated as CASSVLKETQYF.

The chain carries TRBV5-1 and TRBJ2-1; TRBD2 might be the D (6 bases). Trimming removed 2 bases at V and 11 bases at J, with 11 bases between. In germline, CDR1 is SGHRS, CDR2 YFSETQ. This CDR3 region has 12 residues. Here the CDR3 DNA reads TGCGCCAGCAGCTTAGAGGGAGGTAAGCAGTTCTTC. Protein product: CASSLEGGKQFF.

As concerns this clonotype: Possible read error: a much larger clone is one base away. The chain carries TRBV18 and TRBJ2-5; D is unresolved. Trimming left V 8 bases short and J 1 base short, with 11 bases between. Germline CDR1 is KGHSH and CDR2 is LQKENI. This CDR3 has 13 amino acids. In DNA form, the CDR3 reads TGTGCCAGCCCCCCTTCCTCCCAAGAGACCCAGTACTTC. It translates to CASPPSSQETQYF.

The V call is TRBV20-1, the J call TRBJ1-5; D not certain. Trimming removed 5 bases at V and 0 bases at J, with 11 bases between. Germline assignment: CDR1 DFQATT and CDR2 SNEGSKA (reference sequence). This CDR3 contains 14 residues. The CDR3 region is CSAETPYSNQPQHF. CDR3 DNA sequence: TGCAGTGCTGAGACACCATATAGCAATCAGCCCCAGCATTTT.

The rearrangement uses TRBV6-2 or TRBV6-3 and TRBJ1-2; D gene unclear. The CDR3 has 12 amino acids. V was trimmed by 5 bases and J by 5 bases, leaving 9 bases between them. Germline-derived CDR1 and CDR2 are MNHEY and SVGEGT. The chain's CDR3 is CASSTRVYGYTF. In nucleotides, the CDR3 is TGTGCCAGCAGTACTAGGGTGTATGGCTACACCTTC.

J is TRBJ1-4 and V is TRBV7-9; maybe TRBD1 (5 bases). Looked up from germline, CDR1 is SEHNR and CDR2 is FQNEAQ (reference sequence). CDR3 length equals 16 residues. V lost 5 bases, J lost 0 bases, and 13 bases lay in between. DNA of the CDR3: TGTGCCAGCAGCCGAAGGACAATTACAACTAATGAAAAACTGTTTTTT. Its translation is CASSRRTITTNEKLFF. Based on the CDR3 plus reference TRBV7-9 and TRBJ1-4, the full variable domain is DTGVSQNPRHKITKRGQNVTFRCDPISEHNRLYWYRQTLGQGPEFLTYFQNEAQLEKSRLLSDRFSAERPKGSFSTLEIQRTEQGDSAMYLCASSRRTITTNEKLFFGSGTQLSVL.

This chain connects TRBV20-1 to TRBJ1-2, with no clear D. This CDR3 region has 14 residues. The germline gives CDR1 DFQATT, CDR2 SNEGSKA (reference sequence). Trimming took 0 bases from V and 4 from J, leaving 12 bases between them. CDR3 coding DNA: TGCAGTGCTAGAGACCCCCGGGTAGCCTATGGCTACACCTTC. Translated, it gives CSARDPRVAYGYTF.

V usage is TRBV7-6 and J usage is TRBJ1-6, with D unclear. This CDR3 is built from 16 residues. CDR1 SGHVS and CDR2 FNYEAQ come from the germline V gene. Trimming cost V 5 bases and J 1 base, with 12 bases left between them. CDR3 loop: CASSPSPASYNSPLHF. For the CDR3, the DNA is TGTGCCAGCAGCCCGTCACCTGCTTCCTATAATTCACCCCTCCACTTT.

V is TRBV14 and J is TRBJ2-3; D call uncertain. The CDR3 is 13 residues long. The V gene's germline CDR1 is SGHDN and CDR2 FVKESK. Trimming removed 4 bases at V and 4 bases at J, with 9 bases between. For the CDR3, the DNA is TGTGCCAGCAGCCCGGGTGGTGCAGATACGCAGTATTTT. Translated: CASSPGGADTQYF.

The chain recombines TRBV11-2 with TRBJ1-2; D gene unclear. Trimming removed 7 bases from V and 7 bases from J, with 16 bases in between. CDR3 length: 13 residues. Germline assignment: CDR1 SGHAT and CDR2 FQNNGV. The CDR3 DNA follows: TGTGCCAGCACCTCAGACCAATACGGTGGCTACACCTTC. Protein: CASTSDQYGGYTF. Drawing the rest from reference TRBV11-2 and TRBJ1-2, the complete variable domain is EAGVAQSPRYKIIEKRQSVAFWCNPISGHATLYWYQQILGQGPKLLIQFQNNGVVDDSQLPKDRFSAERLKGVDSTLKIQPAKLEDSAVYLCASTSDQYGGYTFGSGTRLTVV.

The V call is TRBV12-3 or TRBV12-4, the J call TRBJ2-2; TRBD2 might be the D (7 bases). This CDR3 comprises 15 residues. Trimming shortened V by 1 base and J by 5 bases, and 11 bases separated the two germline ends. CDR3 protein: CASSLGGGATGELFF. CDR3 in DNA: TGTGCCAGCAGTTTAGGAGGGGGGGCGACCGGGGAGCTGTTTTTT.

This clonotype came up many times. The chain is built from TRBV5-1 and TRBJ2-3; perhaps TRBD2 as D (5 bases). Germline CDR1 reads SGHRS; CDR2 reads YFSETQ. With 1 base removed from V and 4 bases from J, the gap between germline ends came to 10 bases. The CDR3 is made up of 14 amino acids. The CDR3 sequence: CASSLSSGSDTQYF. The CDR3, as DNA: TGCGCCAGCAGCTTGAGCAGCGGCTCAGATACGCAGTATTTT.

The chain joins TRBV6-6 to TRBJ2-7, with D tentatively TRBD2 (6 bases). Germline CDR1 MNHNY, CDR2 SVGAGI (reference sequence). This CDR3 is 14 amino acids long. Trimming took 4 bases from V and 3 from J, leaving 13 bases between them. CDR3 protein: CASSLSGEHYEQYF. The CDR3 coding sequence is TGTGCCAGCAGTTTATCGGGGGAGCACTACGAGCAGTACTTC.

At least ten counts were recorded for this clonotype. This sequence joins TRBV12-3 or TRBV12-4 and TRBJ2-3; TRBD2 is a possible D gene (6 bases). The CDR3 covers 14 residues. The V end was cut by 6 bases, the J end by 0 bases, with 10 bases between. The CDR3 DNA follows: TGTGCCAGCAGCCCCGGGACTAGCACAGATACGCAGTATTTT. Translation: CASSPGTSTDTQYF.

V and J are TRBV20-1 and TRBJ1-2; D possibly corresponds to TRBD1 (5 bases). V lost 6 bases and J lost 4, with 18 bases in between. CDR3 length: 14 amino acids. Germline V CDR1 and CDR2: DFQATT, SNEGSKA (reference sequence). The chain's CDR3 is CSARGRGTSYGYTF. The CDR3 DNA sequence: TGCAGTGCCCGGGGACGGGGGACGAGCTATGGCTACACCTTC.

The table lists this clonotype with a few counts. The V gene is TRBV6-5, the J gene TRBJ2-7; 7 bases are a match to TRBD1. CDR1 MNHEY and CDR2 SVGAGI come from the germline V gene. CDR3 size: 14 residues. V shed 2 bases and J 6 bases; nucleotides not matched to a gene: 7. The CDR3 loop reads CASSYAGGQSEQYF. The CDR3 DNA is TGTGCCAGCAGTTACGCAGGGGGTCAGAGCGAGCAGTACTTC.

The chain employs TRBV5-1 and TRBJ2-5, with no clear D. Near its end, the DNA agrees better with TRBJ2-7, so the J call may be wrong. Germline values: CDR1 SGHRS, CDR2 YFSETQ. CDR3 length: 14 amino acids. The CDR3 nucleotides read TGCGCCAGCAGCTTAGGTTCATCTCCCTACGAGCAGTACTTC. Its protein product is CASSLGSSPYEQYF.

The rearrangement links TRBV7-9 to TRBJ2-3; possible D gene TRBD1, 6 bases. The CDR3 consists of 16 residues. Trimming removed 6 bases from V and 2 bases from J, with 18 bases in between. Germline CDR1 SEHNR, CDR2 FQNEAQ (reference sequence). CDR3 DNA sequence: TGTGCCAGCAGACGTACCGGGACACCTAACACAGATACGCAGTATTTT. Its translation is CASRRTGTPNTDTQYF.

CDR3 in DNA: TGTGCCAGCAGTTTCTCATCAGAAGCTTTCTTT. It translates to CASSFSSEAFF. The gene calls are TRBV12-3 or TRBV12-4 and TRBJ1-1; D not certain. Trimming removed 3 bases at V and 8 bases at J, with 7 bases between. The CDR3 runs 11 residues.

Concerning this clonotype itself: This may be a read error, as it is one base from a much larger clone. V usage is TRBV4-2 and J usage is TRBJ2-7; the match to TRBD2 covers 8 bases. The J call is doubtful: the DNA matches TRBJ2-5 better. Germline CDR1 is LGHNA and CDR2 is YNFKEQ. CDR3 size: 16 residues. The CDR3 spells CASSQVAGGLQETQYF. The CDR3 region has the DNA TGTGCCAGCAGCCAAGTTGCGGGGGGCCTCCAAGAGACCCAGTACTTC.

Turning to this clonotype: Its ends do not fully match the called genes, so a read error is possible. The V gene is TRBV7-9, the J gene TRBJ2-3, with TRBD2 matching 11 bases. Germline V lookup: CDR1 SEHNR, CDR2 FQNEAQ (reference sequence). CDR3 length: 17 residues. This chain's CDR3 is CASGFGLAGTSTDTQYF. In DNA form, the CDR3 reads TGTGCCAGCGGCTTCGGACTAGCGGGTACTAGCACAGATACGCAGTATTTT.

This clonotype has just a few counts. The rearrangement links TRBV20-1 to TRBJ2-5; 9 nucleotides align to TRBD1. The J call may be wrong; the DNA end is better matched by TRBJ2-7. Looked up from germline, CDR1 is DFQATT and CDR2 is SNEGSKA (reference sequence). This CDR3 contains 13 residues. The CDR3 is CSARPGQGPEQYF. CDR3 sequence (DNA): TGCAGTGCTAGACCGGGACAGGGCCCCGAGCAGTACTTC.

This chain uses TRBV6-2 or TRBV6-3 with TRBJ1-1; D not resolved. Germline-derived CDR1 and CDR2 are MNHEY and SVGEGT. CDR3 length equals 13 residues. Between the trimmed V and J ends, which lost 6 bases and 0 bases, there was a span of 8 bases. CDR3 in amino acids: CASSQPMNTEAFF. Here the CDR3 DNA reads TGTGCCAGCAGCCAACCCATGAACACTGAAGCTTTCTTT.

This chain joins TRBV20-1 and TRBJ2-4; TRBD2 is a possible D gene (5 bases). V was cut by 0 bases and J by 15 bases, with 18 bases left in between. Germline CDR1 reads DFQATT; CDR2 reads SNEGSKA (reference sequence). The CDR3 spans 13 residues. DNA of the CDR3: TGCAGTGCTAGAGATTCTAGCATGAAGACCCTGTACTTC. Protein sequence: CSARDSSMKTLYF.